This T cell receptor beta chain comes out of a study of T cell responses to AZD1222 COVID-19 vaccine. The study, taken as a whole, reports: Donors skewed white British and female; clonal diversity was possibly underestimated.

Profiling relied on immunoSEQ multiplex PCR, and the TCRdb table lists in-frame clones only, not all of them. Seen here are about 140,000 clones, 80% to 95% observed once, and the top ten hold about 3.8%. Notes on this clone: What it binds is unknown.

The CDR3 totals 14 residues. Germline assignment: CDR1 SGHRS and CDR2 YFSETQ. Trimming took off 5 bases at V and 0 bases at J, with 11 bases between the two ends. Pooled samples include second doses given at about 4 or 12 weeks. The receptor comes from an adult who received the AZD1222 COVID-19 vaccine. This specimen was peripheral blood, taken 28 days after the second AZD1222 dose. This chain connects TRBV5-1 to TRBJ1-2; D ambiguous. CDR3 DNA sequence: TGCGCCAGCAGTAACCCAGGCCCTAACTATGGCTACACCTTC. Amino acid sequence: CASSNPGPNYGYTF.